This T cell receptor beta chain was profiled in a study of T cells in tumors after PD-1 blockade. Study-level information: A subset received ongoing vismodegib 150 mg daily alongside anti-PD-1 therapy.

There are 14 residues in the CDR3. The J segment lost 1 base and the V segment lost 4 bases, leaving 3 bases of the junction unmatched. Per germline, CDR1 MNHEY and CDR2 SVGEGT. The table came from immunoSEQ multiplex PCR; TCRdb's copy has only in-frame clones and leaves some out. The sample holds some 20,000 clones, just under 80% seen once. The receptor was derived from a human donor with basal cell carcinoma. The sample in question was PBMCs, obtained before anti-PD-1 treatment. The chain links TRBV6-2 or TRBV6-3 to TRBJ1-2; 7 nucleotides match TRBD1. The CDR3 reads CASSSQGINYGYTF. The DNA of the CDR3 is TGTGCCAGCAGTTCACAGGGGATTAACTATGGCTACACCTTC.